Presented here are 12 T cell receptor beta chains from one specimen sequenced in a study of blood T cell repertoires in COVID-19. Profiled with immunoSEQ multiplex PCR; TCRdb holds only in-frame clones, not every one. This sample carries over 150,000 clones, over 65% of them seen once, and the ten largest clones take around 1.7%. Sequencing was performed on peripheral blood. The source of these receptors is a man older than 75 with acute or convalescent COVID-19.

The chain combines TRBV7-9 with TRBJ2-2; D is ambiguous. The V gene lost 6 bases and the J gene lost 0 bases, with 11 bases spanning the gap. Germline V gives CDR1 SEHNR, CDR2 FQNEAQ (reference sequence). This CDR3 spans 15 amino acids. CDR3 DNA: TGTGCCAGCAGAAGACCCGGGTCGAACACCGGGGAGCTGTTTTTT. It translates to CASRRPGSNTGELFF.

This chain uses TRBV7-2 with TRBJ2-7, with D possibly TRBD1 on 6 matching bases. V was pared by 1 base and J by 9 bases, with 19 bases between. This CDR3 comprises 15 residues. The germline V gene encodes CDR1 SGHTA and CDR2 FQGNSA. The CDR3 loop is CASSLGGQGTLGQYF. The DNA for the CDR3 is TGTGCCAGCAGCTTAGGGGGGCAGGGGACGCTTGGGCAGTACTTC.

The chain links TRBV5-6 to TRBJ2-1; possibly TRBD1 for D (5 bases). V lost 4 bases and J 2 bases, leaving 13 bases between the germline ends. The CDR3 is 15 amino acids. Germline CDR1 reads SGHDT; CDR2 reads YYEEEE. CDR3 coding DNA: TGTGCCAGCAGCCGGTACAGGAGCCCCTACAATGAGCAGTTCTTC. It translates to CASSRYRSPYNEQFF. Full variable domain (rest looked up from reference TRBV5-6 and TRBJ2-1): DAGVTQSPTHLIKTRGQQVTLRCSPKSGHDTVSWYQQALGQGPQFIFQYYEEEERQRGNFPDRFSGHQFPNYSSELNVNALLLGDSALYLCASSRYRSPYNEQFFGPGTRLTVL.

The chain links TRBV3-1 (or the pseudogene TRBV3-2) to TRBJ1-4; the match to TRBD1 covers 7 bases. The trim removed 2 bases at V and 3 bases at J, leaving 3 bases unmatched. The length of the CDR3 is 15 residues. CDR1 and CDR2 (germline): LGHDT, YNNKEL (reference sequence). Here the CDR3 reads CASSQTQGANEKLFF. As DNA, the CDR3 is TGTGCCAGCAGCCAAACTCAGGGGGCTAATGAAAAACTGTTTTTT.

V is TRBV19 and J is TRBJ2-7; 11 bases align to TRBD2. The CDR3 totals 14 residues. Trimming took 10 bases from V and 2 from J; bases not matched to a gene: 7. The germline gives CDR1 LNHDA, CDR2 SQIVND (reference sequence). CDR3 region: CATETSGVPYEQYF. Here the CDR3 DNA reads TGTGCCACCGAGACTAGCGGGGTTCCCTACGAGCAGTACTTC. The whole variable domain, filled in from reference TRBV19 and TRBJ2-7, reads DGGITQSPKYLFRKEGQNVTLSCEQNLNHDAMYWYRQDPGQGLRLIYYSQIVNDFQKGDIAEGYSVSREKKESFPLTVTSAQKNPTAFYLCATETSGVPYEQYFGPGTRLTVT.

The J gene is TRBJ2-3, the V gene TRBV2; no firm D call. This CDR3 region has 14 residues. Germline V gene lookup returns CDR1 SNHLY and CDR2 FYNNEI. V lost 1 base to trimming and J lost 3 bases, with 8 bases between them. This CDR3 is CASSEGPATDTQYF. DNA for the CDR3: TGTGCCAGCAGTGAAGGCCCAGCGACAGATACGCAGTATTTT.

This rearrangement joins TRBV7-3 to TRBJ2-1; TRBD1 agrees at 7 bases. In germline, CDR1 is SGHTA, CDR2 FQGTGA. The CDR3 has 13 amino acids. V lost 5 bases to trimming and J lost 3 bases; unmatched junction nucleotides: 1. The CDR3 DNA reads TGTGCCAGCAGCCGGGACAGCTACAATGAGCAGTTCTTC. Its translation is CASSRDSYNEQFF.

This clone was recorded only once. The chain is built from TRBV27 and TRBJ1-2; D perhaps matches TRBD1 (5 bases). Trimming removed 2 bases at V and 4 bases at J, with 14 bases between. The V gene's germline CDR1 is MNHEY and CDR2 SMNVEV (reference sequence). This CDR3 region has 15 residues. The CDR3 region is CASSLMAMGGYGYTF. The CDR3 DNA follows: TGTGCCAGCAGTTTAATGGCGATGGGGGGCTATGGCTACACCTTC.

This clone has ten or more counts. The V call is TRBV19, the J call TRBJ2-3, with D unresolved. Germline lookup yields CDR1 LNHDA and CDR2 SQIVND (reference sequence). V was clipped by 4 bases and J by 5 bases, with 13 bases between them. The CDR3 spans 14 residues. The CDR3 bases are TGTGCCAGTAGTACCCCCCCGCCAGGAGATACGCAGTATTTT. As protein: CASSTPPPGDTQYF.

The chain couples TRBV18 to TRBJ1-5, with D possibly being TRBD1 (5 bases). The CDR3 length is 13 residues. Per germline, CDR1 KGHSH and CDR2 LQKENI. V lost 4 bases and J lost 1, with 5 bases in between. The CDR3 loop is CASSQGSNQPQHF. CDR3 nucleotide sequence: TGTGCCAGCTCACAGGGGAGCAATCAGCCCCAGCATTTT. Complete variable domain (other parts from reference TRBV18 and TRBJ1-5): NAGVMQNPRHLVRRRGQEARLRCSPMKGHSHVYWYRQLPEEGLKFMVYLQKENIIDESGMPKERFSAEFPKEGPSILRIQQVVRGDSAAYFCASSQGSNQPQHFGDGTRLSIL.

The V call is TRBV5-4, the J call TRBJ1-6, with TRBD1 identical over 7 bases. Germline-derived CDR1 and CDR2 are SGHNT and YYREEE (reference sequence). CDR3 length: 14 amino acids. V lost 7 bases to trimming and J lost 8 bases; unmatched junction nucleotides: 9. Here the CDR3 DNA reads TGTGCCAGCCAAGGGGGACAGCTGGATTCACCCCTCCACTTT. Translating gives CASQGGQLDSPLHF.

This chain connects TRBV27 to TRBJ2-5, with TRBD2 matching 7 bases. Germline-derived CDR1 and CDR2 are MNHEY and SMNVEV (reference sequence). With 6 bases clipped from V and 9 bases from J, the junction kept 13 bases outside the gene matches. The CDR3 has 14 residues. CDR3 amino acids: CASRVVVGGEAQYF. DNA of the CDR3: TGTGCCAGCAGAGTAGTTGTGGGGGGGGAGGCCCAGTACTTC.